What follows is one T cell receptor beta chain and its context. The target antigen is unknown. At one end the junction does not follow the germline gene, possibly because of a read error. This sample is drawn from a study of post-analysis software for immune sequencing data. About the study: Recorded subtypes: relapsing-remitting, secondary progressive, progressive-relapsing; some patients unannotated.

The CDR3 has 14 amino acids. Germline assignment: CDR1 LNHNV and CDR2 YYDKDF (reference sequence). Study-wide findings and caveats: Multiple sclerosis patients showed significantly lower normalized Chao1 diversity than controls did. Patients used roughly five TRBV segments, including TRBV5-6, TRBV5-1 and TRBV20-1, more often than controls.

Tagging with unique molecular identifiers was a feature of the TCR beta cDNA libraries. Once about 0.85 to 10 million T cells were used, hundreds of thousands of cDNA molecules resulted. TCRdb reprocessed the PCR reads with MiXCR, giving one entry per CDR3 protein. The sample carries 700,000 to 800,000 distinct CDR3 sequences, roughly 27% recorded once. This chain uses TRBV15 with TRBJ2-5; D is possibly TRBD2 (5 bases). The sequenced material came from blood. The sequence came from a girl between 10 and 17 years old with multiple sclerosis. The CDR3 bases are TGTGCCATCAGCAGAGGAGGTATCGGGGAGACCCAGTACTTC. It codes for CAISRGGIGETQYF.